The text below deals with one T cell receptor beta chain. The sample is drawn from a study of stem cell transplantation in POMP-related autoinflammatory disease. Overall study: Defective thymoproteasomes were hypothesized to impair CD8+ T-cell positive selection.

TCRdb keeps only in-frame clones here, not all; method: immunoSEQ multiplex PCR. The sample has some 30,000 clones; 85% to 90% are singletons. The CDR3 extends over 14 amino acids. Trimming removed 2 bases from V and 6 bases from J, with 12 bases in between. Looked up from germline, CDR1 is MNHNY and CDR2 is SVGAGI (reference sequence). This TCR came from a human donor with POMP-related autoinflammation and immune dysregulation (PRAID). The chain carries TRBV6-6 and TRBJ2-3; D is unclear. Source: CD4+ T cells from PBMCs, taken before stem cell transplantation. The CDR3 protein is CASSYGSAVDTQYF. The CDR3 DNA follows: TGTGCCAGCAGTTACGGGTCAGCAGTCGATACGCAGTATTTT.